This entry lists 32 T cell receptor beta chains sequenced from one sample in a study of shared clonotypes between healthy human individuals. Some clones are missing from TCRdb's copy, which holds only in-frame ones; the method was immunoSEQ multiplex PCR. The sample lists roughly 500,000 clones, almost 97% occurring once. The sequenced sample consisted of naive CD4+ T cells sorted from blood. Subset of the sample: CD45RA+ positively selected. These receptors came from a woman aged 25 to 45 in good health.

The chain has TRBV6-5 and TRBJ2-7; D not certain. CDR3 length: 13 amino acids. Germline CDR1 reads MNHEY; CDR2 reads SVGAGI. V gave up 2 bases and J gave up 6 bases, with 11 bases separating them. The CDR3 is CASSYRAGREQYF. The CDR3 DNA is TGTGCCAGCAGTTACCGAGCAGGTCGCGAGCAGTACTTC.

The rearrangement uses TRBV25-1 and TRBJ2-1; D possibly corresponds to TRBD1 (5 bases). The CDR3 covers 13 residues. V was cut by 3 bases and J by 6 bases, with 9 bases left in between. Germline V gene data show CDR1 as MGHDK and CDR2 as SYGVNS. The CDR3 region is CASSDYTGNEQFF. In nucleotides, the CDR3 is TGTGCCAGCAGTGACTACACAGGCAATGAGCAGTTCTTC.

The chain links TRBV5-1 to TRBJ2-7; TRBD1 matches at 8 bases. Germline values: CDR1 SGHRS, CDR2 YFSETQ. The CDR3 loop spans 17 amino acids. J was trimmed by 3 bases and V by 4 bases; bases with no gene match: 15. The CDR3 sequence: CASSKRGVTGAGYEQYF. As DNA, the CDR3 is TGCGCCAGCAGCAAAAGAGGGGTGACAGGGGCCGGCTACGAGCAGTACTTC.

This rearrangement joins TRBV5-1 to TRBJ2-5, with D uncertain. Germline lookup yields CDR1 SGHRS and CDR2 YFSETQ. The length of the CDR3 is 16 residues. Trimming shortened V by 0 bases and J by 1 base, and 13 bases separated the two germline ends. The CDR3 DNA sequence: TGCGCCAGCAGCTTGGGCCCATCCGGACCCCAAGAGACCCAGTACTTC. It specifies CASSLGPSGPQETQYF.

In its sample, this clone was seen once. The chain links TRBV9 to TRBJ2-7, with TRBD2 as a possible D gene (6 bases). This CDR3 region has 14 residues. V was trimmed by 2 bases and J by 6 bases, leaving 15 bases between them. Germline V CDR1 and CDR2: SGDLS, YYNGEE. The CDR3 nucleotides read TGTGCCAGCAGCGTCGACGGGAGAACCCTCGAGCAGTACTTC. Its protein product is CASSVDGRTLEQYF.

This chain joins TRBV27 and TRBJ2-7; D unclear. V lost 3 bases to trimming and J lost 6 bases, with 6 bases between them. CDR1 and CDR2 (germline): MNHEY, SMNVEV (reference sequence). The CDR3 has 11 residues. CDR3 bases: TGTGCCAGCAGTTTCCGAGGCGAGCAGTACTTC. It translates to CASSFRGEQYF.

This chain connects TRBV6-6 to TRBJ1-5, with D perhaps matching TRBD1 (5 bases). This CDR3 comprises 13 residues. Germline CDR1 reads MNHNY; CDR2 reads SVGAGI (reference sequence). The V end lost 2 bases, the J end lost 7 bases, and 9 bases lay between the germline ends. CDR3 residues: CASSYLRQQPQHF. The CDR3 DNA is TGTGCCAGCAGTTACCTTCGACAGCAGCCCCAGCATTTT.

The chain couples TRBV9 to TRBJ1-1; D might be TRBD1 (5 bases). The CDR3 has 13 residues. Germline V gene data show CDR1 as SGDLS and CDR2 as YYNGEE. The V end was cut by 4 bases, the J end by 6 bases, with 13 bases between. CDR3 sequence (DNA): TGTGCCAGCAGCCCCTGGACGGGGCCTGAAGCTTTCTTT. Amino acid sequence: CASSPWTGPEAFF.

On this clone: The same CDR3 is also encoded by other DNA sequences in this sample. The chain is built from TRBV7-8 and TRBJ2-5, with D possibly being TRBD1 or TRBD2 (5 bases each). The V end was cut by 3 bases, the J end by 2 bases, with 7 bases between. This CDR3 has 13 residues. Germline V gives CDR1 SGHVS, CDR2 FQNEAQ. The CDR3: CASSLGRQETQYF. As DNA, the CDR3 is TGTGCCAGCAGCTTGGGACGTCAAGAGACCCAGTACTTC.

Points on this clone: Other DNA variants within this sample encode the same CDR3. V gene TRBV28 combines with J gene TRBJ2-5; no clear D gene. The J call is doubtful: the DNA matches TRBJ2-7 better. CDR1 MDHEN and CDR2 SYDVKM come from the germline V gene. This CDR3 has 12 amino acids. DNA of the CDR3: TGTGCCAGCAGTTTAAAAGGGTACGAGCAGTACTTC. This codes for CASSLKGYEQYF.

The CDR3 here is CASRFVYRDSYEQYF. DNA of the CDR3: TGTGCCAGCAGATTCGTTTACAGGGACTCCTACGAGCAGTACTTC. The chain uses TRBV28 and TRBJ2-7; D possibly corresponds to TRBD1 (6 bases). V was shortened by 6 bases and J by 0 bases, with 15 bases between the two germline ends. This CDR3 region has 15 residues. The germline gives CDR1 MDHEN, CDR2 SYDVKM.

This chain connects TRBV28 to TRBJ1-2; possible D gene TRBD1, 6 bases. This CDR3 comprises 15 residues. Deletions cut 0 bases from V and 5 bases from J, with 13 bases between. CDR1 is MDHEN, CDR2 SYDVKM, per germline. The CDR3 DNA sequence: TGTGCCAGCAGTTTATGGGGGGCTGCGCCTTATGGCTACACCTTC. Its protein product is CASSLWGAAPYGYTF.

The chain joins TRBV30 to TRBJ2-7; no definite D call. The CDR3 covers 12 residues. V gave up 2 bases and J gave up 6 bases, with 11 bases separating them. In germline, CDR1 is GTSNPN, CDR2 SVGIG (reference sequence). The DNA for the CDR3 is TGTGCCTGGAGTCGTATTCCGATCGAGCAGTACTTC. Its translation: CAWSRIPIEQYF.

The gene calls are TRBV5-6 and TRBJ2-1; 14 bases line up with TRBD2. CDR1 SGHDT and CDR2 YYEEEE come from the germline V gene. Losses at the gene ends were 4 bases for V and 3 bases for J; bases not matched to a gene: 12. The CDR3 is 19 amino acids. CDR3 sequence (DNA): TGTGCCAGCAGCATTGGCCCCGGGACTAGCGGGAGAATCTACAATGAGCAGTTCTTC. Amino acids: CASSIGPGTSGRIYNEQFF. Filled out from reference TRBV5-6 and TRBJ2-1, the complete variable domain reads DAGVTQSPTHLIKTRGQQVTLRCSPKSGHDTVSWYQQALGQGPQFIFQYYEEEERQRGNFPDRFSGHQFPNYSSELNVNALLLGDSALYLCASSIGPGTSGRIYNEQFFGPGTRLTVL.

The gene calls are TRBV21-1 and TRBJ1-5. TRBV21-1 is a pseudogene segment. The CDR3 sequence is 18 residues long. The CDR3 DNA reads as TGTGCCAGCAGCTCTGCTCTGGAAGGGAAGGGGAGTAATCAGCCCCAGCATTTT. Protein product: CASSSALEGKGSNQPQHF.

CDR3 region: CASSSPGTTGELFF. The CDR3 nucleotides read TGTGCCAGCAGTTCACCTGGGACCACCGGGGAGCTGTTTTTT. The chain joins TRBV27 to TRBJ2-2, with D perhaps assigned TRBD1 or TRBD2 (5 bases each). Germline V gene data show CDR1 as MNHEY and CDR2 as SMNVEV (reference sequence). V was clipped by 4 bases and J by 4 bases, with 10 bases between them. The length of the CDR3 is 14 residues.

The chain uses TRBV11-2 and TRBJ2-2; D gene unclear. The V end was cut by 5 bases, the J end by 1 base, with 5 bases between. This CDR3 is built from 13 residues. CDR1 is SGHAT, CDR2 FQNNGV, per germline. The CDR3 spells CASSPRNTGELFF. The DNA of the CDR3 is TGTGCCAGCAGCCCAAGGAACACCGGGGAGCTGTTTTTT.

The chain is built from TRBV2 and TRBJ2-7; no definite D call. From germline, CDR1 is SNHLY and CDR2 FYNNEI. The length of the CDR3 is 13 residues. Trimming took 6 bases from V and 1 from J, leaving 10 bases between them. Here the CDR3 reads CASSGPHSYEQYF. CDR3 DNA sequence: TGTGCCAGCAGCGGTCCCCATTCCTACGAGCAGTACTTC.

The J gene is TRBJ1-6, the V gene TRBV28; the D is unclear. Germline values: CDR1 MDHEN, CDR2 SYDVKM. V lost 4 bases, J lost 8 bases, and 3 bases lay in between. This CDR3 comprises 11 residues. The CDR3, as DNA: TGTGCCAGCAGTTGGGATTCACCCCTCCACTTT. As protein: CASSWDSPLHF.

The chain carries TRBV10-3 and TRBJ1-4, with 10 bases fitting TRBD1. CDR1 ENHRY and CDR2 SYGVKD come from the germline V gene. The CDR3 extends over 21 amino acids. The V and J ends lost 0 bases and 3 bases, in that order; junction bases with no gene match: 16. The chain's CDR3 is CAISESPGQGLTVLSNEKLFF. The CDR3 DNA sequence: TGTGCCATCAGTGAGTCCCCGGGACAGGGGTTGACTGTTTTGTCTAATGAAAAACTGTTTTTT.

This clone was picked up one time. The gene calls are TRBV5-1 and TRBJ1-1; D possibly corresponds to TRBD1 (6 bases). V was cut by 5 bases and J by 11 bases, with 19 bases left in between. This CDR3 has 13 amino acids. Germline assignment: CDR1 SGHRS and CDR2 YFSETQ. The CDR3 DNA sequence: TGCGCCAGCAGTAGGGTAGGGGCCAGGGGCGCTTTCTTT. It specifies CASSRVGARGAFF.

The chain employs TRBV9 and TRBJ2-3; TRBD2 matches at 8 bases. The germline V gene encodes CDR1 SGDLS and CDR2 YYNGEE. The ends lost 2 bases at V and 9 bases at J; junction bases unmatched: 11. This CDR3 contains 15 residues. CDR3 protein: CASSVRGAPRETQYF. The DNA for the CDR3 is TGTGCCAGCAGCGTGCGGGGGGCCCCCCGAGAAACGCAGTATTTT.

V and J are TRBV27 and TRBJ2-5; 9 nucleotides align to TRBD1. The closer fit of TRBJ2-7 to the DNA end suggests the J call may be wrong. The CDR3 is 16 amino acids. Germline V gives CDR1 MNHEY, CDR2 SMNVEV (reference sequence). The CDR3 DNA reads TGTGCCAGCAGTTTACTCCCGGGACAGGGCTCCTACGAGCAGTACTTC. It codes for CASSLLPGQGSYEQYF.

This chain connects TRBV5-1 to TRBJ2-5; D not certain. From germline, CDR1 is SGHRS and CDR2 YFSETQ. V was pared by 1 base and J by 2 bases, with 9 bases between. The CDR3 length is 14 residues. The CDR3 loop is CASSLQAGQETQYF. The CDR3 DNA reads TGCGCCAGCAGCTTGCAGGCAGGACAAGAGACCCAGTACTTC.

This clone was found once. The chain carries TRBV27 and TRBJ2-7; D may be TRBD2 (6 bases). V lost 4 bases and J 4 bases, leaving 17 bases between the germline ends. Germline V gives CDR1 MNHEY, CDR2 SMNVEV (reference sequence). This CDR3 region has 15 residues. CDR3 amino acids: CASSSPRAGTYEQYF. The CDR3 nucleotides are TGTGCCAGCAGTTCCCCGAGGGCAGGGACTTACGAGCAGTACTTC.

V is TRBV19 and J is TRBJ2-1, with unresolved D. The germline gives CDR1 LNHDA, CDR2 SQIVND (reference sequence). V was cut by 4 bases and J by 3 bases, with 1 base left in between. The CDR3 runs 11 residues. For the CDR3, the DNA is TGTGCCAGTAGTAACTACAATGAGCAGTTCTTC. This sequence encodes CASSNYNEQFF.

This clone has only one observation. The chain couples TRBV9 to TRBJ1-2; a possible D gene is TRBD1 (6 bases). The germline V and J ends were trimmed by 0 bases and 5 bases, with 11 bases remaining between them. This CDR3 region has 14 residues. Germline-derived CDR1 and CDR2 are SGDLS and YYNGEE. This CDR3 is CASSVAGGGYGYTF. The CDR3 DNA reads as TGTGCCAGCAGCGTAGCTGGGGGCGGTTATGGCTACACCTTC. Supplemented by reference TRBV9 and TRBJ1-2, the full variable domain reads DSGVTQTPKHLITATGQRVTLRCSPRSGDLSVYWYQQSLDQGLQFLIQYYNGEERAKGNILERFSAQQFPDLHSELNLSSLELGDSALYFCASSVAGGGYGYTFGSGTRLTVV.

V is TRBV6-5 and J is TRBJ1-1; TRBD1 is a possible D gene (5 bases). Germline assignment: CDR1 MNHEY and CDR2 SVGAGI. V lost 5 bases, J lost 7 bases, and 8 bases lay in between. This CDR3 is built from 11 residues. CDR3 protein: CASSGTGEAFF. The CDR3 DNA is TGTGCCAGCAGTGGGACGGGTGAAGCTTTCTTT.

Here the CDR3 reads CASSQDRNFIAGESYNEQFF. As DNA, the CDR3 is TGCGCCAGCAGCCAAGACCGAAATTTTATAGCGGGAGAGTCCTACAATGAGCAGTTCTTC. The chain joins TRBV4-1 to TRBJ2-1, with 9 bases aligning to TRBD2. Germline loops: CDR1 MGHRA, CDR2 YSYEKL. V gave up 0 bases and J gave up 1 base; unmatched junction bases: 13. The CDR3 is made up of 20 amino acids.

The genes are TRBV28 and TRBJ1-1; D gene uncertain. The length of the CDR3 is 14 residues. Trimming left V 2 bases short and J 2 bases short, with 9 bases between. Germline CDR1 reads MDHEN; CDR2 reads SYDVKM. The CDR3 loop is CASSLSSVNTEAFF. The CDR3 coding sequence is TGTGCCAGCAGTTTAAGCTCAGTTAACACTGAAGCTTTCTTT. The whole variable domain, filled in from reference TRBV28 and TRBJ1-1, reads DVKVTQSSRYLVKRTGEKVFLECVQDMDHENMFWYRQDPGLGLRLIYFSYDVKMKEKGDIPEGYSVSREKKERFSLILESASTNQTSMYLCASSLSSVNTEAFFGQGTRLTVV.

This clone has a single count. CDR3 sequence (DNA): TGTGCCAGTAAGGAGACGGACAGGGAGACTGAAGCTTTCTTT. Translating gives CASKETDRETEAFF. The V and J genes are TRBV19 and TRBJ1-1; 8 positions match TRBD1. Germline lookup yields CDR1 LNHDA and CDR2 SQIVND (reference sequence). This CDR3 is built from 14 residues. V shed 7 bases and J 5 bases; nucleotides not matched to a gene: 9.

A single count supports this clone. This rearrangement joins TRBV19 to TRBJ1-2; 7 bases agree with TRBD1. This CDR3 region has 15 residues. With 3 bases clipped from V and 5 bases from J, the junction kept 9 bases outside the gene matches. Germline CDR1 reads LNHDA; CDR2 reads SQIVND (reference sequence). Written as DNA, the CDR3 is TGTGCCAGTAGTATCAAAACCGGGACAGCTTATGGCTACACCTTC. Translation: CASSIKTGTAYGYTF.